The clone carrying this TCR beta chain was detected only a few times. Its antigen remains unknown. This sample is drawn from a study of cytomegalovirus exposure and HLA in healthy donors. About the research overall: From HLA-typed donors, an early data release held about 85 million unique TCRs.

The PCR made use of 60 Vbeta and 13 Jbeta primers. Profiled with immunoSEQ multiplex PCR; TCRdb holds only in-frame clones, not every one. The sample shows roughly 170,000 clones, more than 65% of them seen only once. Notes on the study in general: Reported results showed that the classifier diagnosed cytomegalovirus status with high specificity and sensitivity.

CDR3 length: 15 amino acids. The germline gives CDR1 LNHDA, CDR2 SQIVND (reference sequence). Trimming cost V 2 bases and J 2 bases; bases outside gene matches: 4. J is TRBJ2-7 and V is TRBV19, with TRBD2 identical over 9 bases. The clonotype comes from a man in his thirties or forties in good health and CMV-seronegative. Sequencing input: PBMCs. In DNA, the CDR3 is TGTGCCAGTAGTATACTAGCGGGGAGCCCCTACGAGCAGTACTTC. This gives the protein CASSILAGSPYEQYF. The full variable domain, its missing parts supplied by reference TRBV19 and TRBJ2-7, is DGGITQSPKYLFRKEGQNVTLSCEQNLNHDAMYWYRQDPGQGLRLIYYSQIVNDFQKGDIAEGYSVSREKKESFPLTVTSAQKNPTAFYLCASSILAGSPYEQYFGPGTRLTVT.